This TCR beta chain stems from a study of blood T cell repertoires in COVID-19. Methods used by the authors: From reference gene primer amplification, estimates of nucleated cell counts were derived. Profiled with immunoSEQ multiplex PCR; TCRdb holds only in-frame clones, not every one. V and J calls plus clone size are reproduced from that table; the DNA served to infer D and trimming. The sample has 270,000 or so clones; 86% are singletons. This clonotype was sampled from a middle-aged man with active or convalescent COVID-19. The sequenced sample consisted of peripheral blood.

CDR3 sequence (DNA): TGTGCTAGTGCGGTCAGGGCCTACTACGAGCAGTACTTC. It specifies CASAVRAYYEQYF. The chain links TRBV12-5 to TRBJ2-7; a weak D match, TRBD1 (5 bases). The CDR3 length is 13 residues. Trimming stripped 7 bases from V and 3 bases from J, with 13 bases between. Germline V gene lookup returns CDR1 LGHNT and CDR2 FRNRAP.